The 19 T cell receptor beta chains below come from one sample, sequenced in a study of beta chain features in type 1 diabetes. The whole isolated RNA underwent reverse transcription, so sequencing captured expressed TCRB transcripts. Method: immunoSEQ multiplex PCR; TCRdb's copy keeps in-frame clones and lacks some. The repertoire holds 450,000 to 550,000 clones, with 30% as singletons. Sequencing used naive CD4+ T cells from blood. Receptor source: a man younger than 35 in good health.

This clone was counted a few times. This sequence joins TRBV30 and TRBJ2-3, with 7 bases fitting TRBD1. The CDR3 length is 14 residues. With 1 base clipped from V and 2 bases from J, the junction kept 3 bases outside the gene matches. CDR1 is GTSNPN, CDR2 SVGIG, per germline (reference sequence). The CDR3 DNA reads TGTGCCTGGAGTGAGGGGACAGCCACAGATACGCAGTATTTT. Its translation is CAWSEGTATDTQYF.

Concerning this clone: The same CDR3 arises from other DNA sequences in this sample as well. The V call is TRBV5-1, the J call TRBJ2-3, with 11 bases lining up with TRBD2. Trimming removed 0 bases from V and 5 bases from J; junction bases left unmatched: 2. The CDR3 consists of 15 residues. Germline assignment: CDR1 SGHRS and CDR2 YFSETQ. The CDR3, as DNA: TGCGCCAGCAGCTTGGGGCTAGCGGGAGGAGATACGCAGTATTTT. Translating gives CASSLGLAGGDTQYF.

The V call is TRBV20-1, the J call TRBJ2-1; D call uncertain. Trimming removed 3 bases at V and 12 bases at J, with 12 bases between. The germline V gene encodes CDR1 DFQATT and CDR2 SNEGSKA (reference sequence). CDR3 length equals 11 residues. This CDR3 reads CSARGGPGQFF. CDR3 coding DNA: TGCAGTGCTAGGGGTGGGCCCGGGCAGTTCTTC.

This clone appeared a few times. The rearrangement joins TRBV7-9 to TRBJ2-5, with 8 bases fitting TRBD2. Looked up from germline, CDR1 is SEHNR and CDR2 is FQNEAQ (reference sequence). After removal of 5 bases from V and 1 base from J, the junction contained 6 bases not matched to a gene. CDR3 length equals 15 residues. The CDR3 loop reads CASSPEGTSQETQYF. As DNA, the CDR3 is TGTGCCAGCAGCCCGGAAGGGACTAGCCAAGAGACCCAGTACTTC.

V is TRBV18 and J is TRBJ2-3; D might be TRBD2 (5 bases). The length of the CDR3 is 14 residues. V was cut by 0 bases and J by 5 bases, with 9 bases left in between. Germline CDR1 and CDR2: KGHSH and LQKENI. In DNA, the CDR3 is TGTGCCAGCTCACCACCGGAGGTGAGAGATACGCAGTATTTT. Encoded protein: CASSPPEVRDTQYF.

This clone was seen a few times. The chain links TRBV7-3 to TRBJ2-3; 10 bases map to TRBD2. This CDR3 spans 17 amino acids. V shed 5 bases and J 0 bases; nucleotides not matched to a gene: 8. In germline, CDR1 is SGHTA, CDR2 FQGTGA. The CDR3: CASSHRAGGPSTDTQYF. In DNA, the CDR3 is TGTGCCAGCAGCCATAGAGCGGGAGGGCCGAGCACAGATACGCAGTATTTT. Full variable domain (outside the CDR3, taken from reference TRBV7-3 and TRBJ2-3): GAGVSQTPSNKVTEKGKYVELRCDPISGHTALYWYRQSLGQGPEFLIYFQGTGAADDSGLPNDRFFAVRPEGSVSTLKIQRTERGDSAVYLCASSHRAGGPSTDTQYFGPGTRLTVL.

As to this clone: A read error may account for a junction end that differs from germline. The chain links TRBV7-9 to TRBJ2-1; TRBD2 might be the D (5 bases). Germline lookup yields CDR1 SEHNR and CDR2 FQNEAQ (reference sequence). The CDR3 is made up of 12 amino acids. The CDR3 loop reads CASSEDYYEQFF. For the CDR3, the DNA is TGTGCCAGCAGCGAAGACTACTATGAGCAGTTCTTC.

This clone has a handful of counts. The gene calls are TRBV7-9 and TRBJ1-2; D is uncertain. The V end lost 3 bases, the J end lost 4 bases, and 9 bases lay between the germline ends. From germline, CDR1 is SEHNR and CDR2 FQNEAQ (reference sequence). The CDR3 has 13 amino acids. The CDR3 spells CASSFDGSYGYTF. The CDR3 DNA reads TGTGCCAGCAGCTTCGACGGGAGCTATGGCTACACCTTC.

This clone has just a few counts. This chain links TRBV7-2 with TRBJ2-5; possibly TRBD1 for D (5 bases). V gave up 8 bases and J gave up 4 bases, with 14 bases separating them. CDR1 is SGHTA and CDR2 is FQGNSA in the germline V gene. CDR3 length: 13 amino acids. CDR3 in DNA: TGTGCCAGCGGCCCGAATAGGGGAGAGACCCAGTACTTC. This encodes CASGPNRGETQYF.

This clone has a single count. The chain joins TRBV11-2 to TRBJ2-7, with TRBD1 as a possible D gene (6 bases). V lost 4 bases to trimming and J lost 1 base, with 11 bases between them. Germline CDR1 is SGHAT and CDR2 is FQNNGV. CDR3 length: 14 amino acids. The CDR3 sequence is CASSWTDISYEQYF. The CDR3 DNA is TGTGCCAGCAGCTGGACAGATATTTCCTACGAGCAGTACTTC.

The V and J genes are TRBV5-1 and TRBJ2-6; D is tentatively TRBD1 or TRBD2 (5 bases each). Looked up from germline, CDR1 is SGHRS and CDR2 is YFSETQ. Trimming pared 0 bases from V and 0 bases from J, leaving 16 bases between. The CDR3 sequence is 19 residues long. The CDR3 DNA is TGCGCCAGCAGCTTGGTCGACAGCGGCTCGCTCTCTGGGGCCAACGTCCTGACTTTC. It encodes CASSLVDSGSLSGANVLTF.

The rearrangement uses TRBV14 and TRBJ2-1; 7 bases are a match to TRBD1. Losses at the gene ends were 0 bases for V and 5 bases for J; bases not matched to a gene: 4. From germline, CDR1 is SGHDN and CDR2 FVKESK. The CDR3 extends over 15 amino acids. The CDR3, as DNA: TGTGCCAGCAGCCAAGACAGGGGGTGGAACAATGAGCAGTTCTTC. It specifies CASSQDRGWNNEQFF.

This clone was observed a few times. The J gene is TRBJ2-1, the V gene TRBV7-2; perhaps TRBD2 as D (6 bases). Per the germline V gene, CDR1 is SGHTA and CDR2 is FQGNSA. This CDR3 is built from 15 residues. Trimming took 1 base from V and 8 from J, leaving 15 bases between them. CDR3: CASSLVAGSPHEQFF. The CDR3 nucleotides are TGTGCCAGCAGCTTAGTCGCGGGATCGCCCCATGAGCAGTTCTTC.

The chain links TRBV7-9 to TRBJ2-3; D gene unclear. The CDR3 contains 12 residues. Germline CDR1 reads SEHNR; CDR2 reads FQNEAQ (reference sequence). The V end was cut by 8 bases, the J end by 4 bases, with 10 bases between. Here the CDR3 reads CASGNYPDTQYF. CDR3 DNA: TGTGCCAGCGGAAATTACCCAGATACGCAGTATTTT. The full variable domain, its missing parts supplied by reference TRBV7-9 and TRBJ2-3, is DTGVSQNPRHKITKRGQNVTFRCDPISEHNRLYWYRQTLGQGPEFLTYFQNEAQLEKSRLLSDRFSAERPKGSFSTLEIQRTEQGDSAMYLCASGNYPDTQYFGPGTRLTVL.

This chain links TRBV30 with TRBJ1-2; D is ambiguous. Trimming pared 1 base from V and 8 bases from J, leaving 11 bases between. The CDR3 is 12 amino acids. From germline, CDR1 is GTSNPN and CDR2 SVGIG (reference sequence). The DNA of the CDR3 is TGTGCCTGGAGTGGCAAGGGTGGCGGCTACACCTTC. Protein sequence: CAWSGKGGGYTF.

The V and J genes are TRBV5-1 and TRBJ1-4; unclear D gene. The germline V and J ends were trimmed by 5 bases and 5 bases, with 13 bases remaining between them. CDR1 and CDR2 from the germline V gene are SGHRS and YFSETQ. The CDR3 is 14 residues long. CDR3 bases: TGCGCCAGCAGACCCGGGGTCCACAATGAAAAACTGTTTTTT. The encoded protein is CASRPGVHNEKLFF.

The V call is TRBV7-2, the J call TRBJ2-7; 8 positions match TRBD2. J gave up 6 bases and V 5 bases, and 21 bases lay outside the gene matches. This CDR3 is built from 18 residues. Germline loops: CDR1 SGHTA, CDR2 FQGNSA. The CDR3 here is CASSPRQGGTSLFSEQYF. For the CDR3, the DNA is TGTGCCAGCAGCCCTCGTCAGGGAGGGACTAGTTTATTCTCCGAGCAGTACTTC.

The rearrangement links TRBV20-1 to TRBJ2-7; TRBD2 is a possible D gene (6 bases). CDR3 size: 11 residues. Germline CDR1 reads DFQATT; CDR2 reads SNEGSKA (reference sequence). Trimming removed 3 bases at V and 6 bases at J, with 9 bases between. In DNA form, the CDR3 reads TGCAGTGCTAGGATGGGGGGCGAGCAGTACTTC. Translating it yields CSARMGGEQYF.

The count of this clone is one. The rearrangement uses TRBV30 and TRBJ2-4, with D possibly matching TRBD2 (7 bases). Trimming removed 3 bases from V and 6 bases from J, with 15 bases in between. The germline CDR1 and CDR2 sequences are GTSNPN and SVGIG (reference sequence). The CDR3 totals 14 residues. The CDR3 region is CAWSPRGGGNIQYF. CDR3 DNA sequence: TGTGCCTGGAGCCCCCGGGGAGGGGGAAACATTCAGTACTTC.